At least ten counts were recorded for the clone carrying this T cell receptor (beta chain). The antigen remains undetermined. Germline V lookup: CDR1 MNHEY, CDR2 SVGAGI. The ends were cut back, 8 bases at V and 2 bases at J, with 6 bases in the middle. CDR3 length equals 11 residues. The data originate from a study of blood T cells in healthy people across ages. General observations from the study: Higher diversity, along with more naive CD4+ cells, distinguished long-lived donors from aged donors.

For the second PCR, which ran for about 7 to 12 cycles, a sample-barcoded 5' primer and a J-beta primer mix were used. CDR3-containing paired-end reads numbered at least 2.5 million in each sample. TCRdb reanalysed the 5' RACE reads using MiXCR and keeps one entry per CDR3 protein. The table includes roughly 680,000 distinct CDR3 sequences, around 52% detected once. The receptor's source is a woman older than 75 in good health. Sequencing was done on a sample of blood. The chain links TRBV6-5 to TRBJ1-2; D may be TRBD1 (5 bases). The CDR3 sequence: CASRDNYGYTF. The CDR3, as DNA: TGTGCCAGCCGGGACAACTATGGCTACACCTTC.